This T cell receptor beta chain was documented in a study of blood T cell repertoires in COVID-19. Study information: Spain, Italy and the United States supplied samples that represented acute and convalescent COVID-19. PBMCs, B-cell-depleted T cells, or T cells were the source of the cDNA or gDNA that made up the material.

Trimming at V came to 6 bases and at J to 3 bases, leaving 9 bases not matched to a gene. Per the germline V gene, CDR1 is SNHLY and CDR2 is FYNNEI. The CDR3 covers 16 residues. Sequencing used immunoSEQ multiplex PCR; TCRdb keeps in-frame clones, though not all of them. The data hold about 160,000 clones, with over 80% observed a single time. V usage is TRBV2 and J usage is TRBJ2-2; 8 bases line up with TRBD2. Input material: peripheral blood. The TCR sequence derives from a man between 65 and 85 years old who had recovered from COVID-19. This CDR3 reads CASRPTGTRDTGELFF. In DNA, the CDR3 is TGTGCCAGCAGGCCAACCGGGACTAGAGACACCGGGGAGCTGTTTTTT.